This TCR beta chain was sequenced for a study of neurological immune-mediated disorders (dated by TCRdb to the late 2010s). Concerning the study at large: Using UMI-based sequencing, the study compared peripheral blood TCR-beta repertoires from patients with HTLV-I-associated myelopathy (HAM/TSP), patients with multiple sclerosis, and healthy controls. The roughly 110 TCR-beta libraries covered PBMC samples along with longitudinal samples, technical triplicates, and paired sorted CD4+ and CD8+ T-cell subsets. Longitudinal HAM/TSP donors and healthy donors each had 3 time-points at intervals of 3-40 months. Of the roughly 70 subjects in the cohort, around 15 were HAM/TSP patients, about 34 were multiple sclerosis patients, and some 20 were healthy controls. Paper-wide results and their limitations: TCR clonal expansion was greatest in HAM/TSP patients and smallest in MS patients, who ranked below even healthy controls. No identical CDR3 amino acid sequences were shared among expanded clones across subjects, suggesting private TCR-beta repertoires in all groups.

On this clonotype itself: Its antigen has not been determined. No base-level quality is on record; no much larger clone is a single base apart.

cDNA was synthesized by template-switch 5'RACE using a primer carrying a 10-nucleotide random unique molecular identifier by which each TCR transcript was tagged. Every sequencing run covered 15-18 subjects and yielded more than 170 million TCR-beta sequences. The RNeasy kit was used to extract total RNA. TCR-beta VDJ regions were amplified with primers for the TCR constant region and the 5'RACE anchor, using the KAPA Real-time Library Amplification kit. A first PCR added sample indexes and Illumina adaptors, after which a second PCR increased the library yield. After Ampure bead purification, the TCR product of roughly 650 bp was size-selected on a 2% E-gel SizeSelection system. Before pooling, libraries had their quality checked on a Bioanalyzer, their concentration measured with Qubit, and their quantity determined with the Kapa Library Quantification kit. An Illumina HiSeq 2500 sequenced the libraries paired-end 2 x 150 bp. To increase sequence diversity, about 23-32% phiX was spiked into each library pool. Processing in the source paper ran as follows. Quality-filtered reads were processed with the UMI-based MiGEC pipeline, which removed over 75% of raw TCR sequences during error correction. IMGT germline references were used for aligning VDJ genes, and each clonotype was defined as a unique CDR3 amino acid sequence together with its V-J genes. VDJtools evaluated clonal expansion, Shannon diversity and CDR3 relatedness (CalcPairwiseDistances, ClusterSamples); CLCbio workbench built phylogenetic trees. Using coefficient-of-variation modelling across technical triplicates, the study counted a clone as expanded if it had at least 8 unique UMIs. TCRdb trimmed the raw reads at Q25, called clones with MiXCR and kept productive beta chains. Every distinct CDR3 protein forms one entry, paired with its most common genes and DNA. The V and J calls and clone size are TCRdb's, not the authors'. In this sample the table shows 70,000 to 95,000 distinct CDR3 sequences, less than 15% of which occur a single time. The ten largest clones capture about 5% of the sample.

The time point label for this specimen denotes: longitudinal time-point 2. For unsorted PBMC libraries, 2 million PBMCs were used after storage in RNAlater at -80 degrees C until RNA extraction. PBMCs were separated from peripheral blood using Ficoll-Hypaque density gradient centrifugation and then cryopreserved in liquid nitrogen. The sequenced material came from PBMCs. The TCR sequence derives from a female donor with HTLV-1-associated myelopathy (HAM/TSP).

The CDR3: CASSHGTGGEQYF. The sequenced DNA is TGTGCCAGCAGCCACGGGACAGGGGGGGAGCAGTACTTC. The receptor chain draws on TRBV7-2 and TRBJ2-7; 11 central nucleotides agree with TRBD1. V lost 5 bases and J lost 7 bases, and the count of bases not matched to a germline gene is 4. The CDR3 goes from the cysteine to the phenylalanine over 13 residues. Here the CDR3 DNA is all that survives: 39 bases in frame from base 1. CDR1 and CDR2 are read off the germline V gene as SGHTA and FQGNSA.